A single T cell receptor (beta chain) is shown here with its context. Its antigen is unknown. No clone much larger than this one lies a single base away; base qualities are absent. This entry belongs to a study of cytomegalovirus exposure and HLA in healthy donors (dated by TCRdb to about 2017). Regarding the complete study: According to a later analysis, the 120 or so validation repertoires were produced on the same platform as the 666 repertoires of the first cohort. The study aimed to test whether signatures of past pathogen exposure could be identified by cataloging public T cell receptors. Besides the first cohort of roughly 660 subjects, a separate validation cohort made up of 120 different subjects was used. To predict cytomegalovirus infection status, the study brought together high-throughput TCR immunosequencing, statistical association of individual TCRs with disease status, and machine learning. Study-wide conclusions, independent of this receptor: Subsequent analysis determined that TCRs grouped into clusters in the first cohort also showed a tendency toward co-occurrence across the 90 to 150 validation repertoires, and roughly 95% of cluster scores exceeded 0. Across donors, most TCR sequences were observed very rarely, whereas some public TCRs were present in many individuals. All 110 or so repertoires were used to score co-occurrence in the validation cohort in a later analysis, because that analysis had no HLA typing for the cohort. Three of the identified cytomegalovirus-associated TCR beta chains were confirmed in vitro to be specific for cytomegalovirus antigens. Cytomegalovirus status was reported to be diagnosed by the classifier with high specificity and sensitivity in both the original and validation cohorts. In the study, 164 TCR beta chains were listed as associated with cytomegalovirus. The authors suggested that the approach could potentially be extended to other disease states and immunological phenotypes.

The library relied on the immunoSEQ multiplex PCR assay. For the original study's pipeline: To diagnose cytomegalovirus status from the catalog of TCR beta chain sequences, a statistical classification framework was built. TCRdb limited this immuneACCESS table to in-frame rearrangements with V and J called. A share of clones is missing; checked studies link under half to unresolved V genes, and the rest is unexplained. V and J calls plus clone size are reproduced from that table; the DNA served to infer D and trimming. Within this sample are about 220,000 clones, with around 80% of them counted one time only. Together, the top ten hold over 12% of the sample. At the junction V is shortened by 5 bases and J by 1 base; bases outside the gene matches: 8. The germline V gene (reference sequence) provides CDR1 SEHNR and CDR2 FQNEAQ. Including cysteine and phenylalanine, the CDR3 has 16 amino acids. Only CDR3 DNA is held: 48 bases, read in frame from base 1.

Donors formed part of the validation cohort, which comprised some 120 subjects and was distinct from the first cohort of 666 subjects. The chain was built from TRBV7-9 and TRBJ1-5; 7 middle bases align to TRBD1. This TCR came from a woman aged 25 to 39 in good health and CMV-seropositive. The sequenced sample consisted of PBMCs. The CDR3 reads CASSPPGGASNQPQHF. The DNA reads as follows: TGTGCCAGCAGCCCCCCAGGGGGGGCGAGCAATCAGCCCCAGCATTTT.